This T cell receptor beta chain was found in a study of blood T cell repertoires in COVID-19. V was cut by 4 bases and J by 4 bases, with 9 bases left in between. Germline V CDR1 and CDR2: SGHNT, YYREEE (reference sequence). The CDR3 sequence is 13 residues long. Profiling relied on immunoSEQ multiplex PCR, and the TCRdb table lists in-frame clones only, not all of them. This sample carries about 250,000 clones, over 75% of them seen once, and the ten largest clones take around 15%. Sequencing input: PBMCs or T cells enriched from blood (not recorded which). This sequence originates from a man between 18 and 35 years old who had recovered from COVID-19. The J gene is TRBJ2-1, the V gene TRBV5-4; D possibly corresponds to TRBD1 (5 bases). CDR3 in amino acids: CASSPRGYNEQFF. The CDR3, as DNA: TGTGCCAGCAGCCCAAGGGGATACAATGAGCAGTTCTTC.